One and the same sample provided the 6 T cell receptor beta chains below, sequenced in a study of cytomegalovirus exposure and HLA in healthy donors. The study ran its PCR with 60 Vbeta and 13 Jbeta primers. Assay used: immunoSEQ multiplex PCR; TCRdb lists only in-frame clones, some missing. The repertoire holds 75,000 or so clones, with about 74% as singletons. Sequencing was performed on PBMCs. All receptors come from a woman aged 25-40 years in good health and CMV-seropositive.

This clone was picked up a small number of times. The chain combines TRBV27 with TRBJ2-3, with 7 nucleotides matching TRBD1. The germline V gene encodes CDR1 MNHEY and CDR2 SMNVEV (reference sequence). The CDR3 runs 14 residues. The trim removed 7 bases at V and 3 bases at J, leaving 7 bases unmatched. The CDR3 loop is CASTRTGRTDTQYF. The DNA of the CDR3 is TGTGCCAGCACCCGGACAGGTCGAACAGATACGCAGTATTTT.

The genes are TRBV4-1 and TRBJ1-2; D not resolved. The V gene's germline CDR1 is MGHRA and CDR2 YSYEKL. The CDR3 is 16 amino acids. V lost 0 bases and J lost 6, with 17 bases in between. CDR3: CASSQESGGRRDGYTF. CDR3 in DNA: TGCGCCAGCAGCCAAGAAAGCGGAGGGAGAAGAGATGGCTACACCTTC.

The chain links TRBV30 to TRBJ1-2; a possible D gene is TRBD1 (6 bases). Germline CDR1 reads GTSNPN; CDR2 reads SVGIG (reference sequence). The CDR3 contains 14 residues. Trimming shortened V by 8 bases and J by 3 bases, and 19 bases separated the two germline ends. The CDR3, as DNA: TGTGCCGGGACCCCGACAGGATGGGACTATGGCTACACCTTC. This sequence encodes CAGTPTGWDYGYTF.

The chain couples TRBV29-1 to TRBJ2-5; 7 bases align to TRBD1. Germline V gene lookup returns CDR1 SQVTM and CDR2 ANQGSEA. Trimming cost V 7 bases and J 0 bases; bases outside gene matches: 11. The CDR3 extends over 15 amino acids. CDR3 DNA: TGCAGCGCCGGACCACTCGGGACAGACCAAGAGACCCAGTACTTC. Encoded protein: CSAGPLGTDQETQYF.

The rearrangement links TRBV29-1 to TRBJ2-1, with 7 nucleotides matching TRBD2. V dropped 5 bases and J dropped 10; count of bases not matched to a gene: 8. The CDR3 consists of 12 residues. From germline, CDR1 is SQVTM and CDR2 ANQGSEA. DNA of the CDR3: TGCAGCGTTAACCGGGACTATGGCGAGCAGTTCTTC. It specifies CSVNRDYGEQFF.

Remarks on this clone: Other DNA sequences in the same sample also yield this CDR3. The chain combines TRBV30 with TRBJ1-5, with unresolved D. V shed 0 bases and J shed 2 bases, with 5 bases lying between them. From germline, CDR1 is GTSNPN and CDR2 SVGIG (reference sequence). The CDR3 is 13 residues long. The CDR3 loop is CAWSVTGNQPQHF. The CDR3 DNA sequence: TGTGCCTGGAGTGTAACGGGCAATCAGCCCCAGCATTTT. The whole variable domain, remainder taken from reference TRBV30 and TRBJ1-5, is SQTIHQWPATLVQPVGSPLSLECTVEGTSNPNLYWYRQAAGRGLQLLFYSVGIGQISSEVPQNLSASRPQDRQFILSSKKLLLSDSGFYLCAWSVTGNQPQHFGDGTRLSIL.